This is a list of T cell receptor beta chains from one sample in a study of a mutant IDH1 vaccine in newly diagnosed glioma. No antigens are known for them. Here immunoSEQ multiplex PCR was the method, and the copy in TCRdb shows in-frame clones only, minus some. The sample records about 64,000 clones, roughly 68% being singletons. Sequenced material: PBMCs, taken from a glioma patient whose treatment included an IDH1 peptide vaccine. All receptors derive from a man over 45 with glioma. Each CDR3 is given with its conserved first and last residue. The order of the fields is V gene, D gene, clone size, J gene, CDR3 protein, CDR3 DNA. D genes are given only for firm matches. The size of a clone is reported for some rows only, either as once, few or many, or as a class for expanded clones.

V gene: TRBV6-4
D gene: .
clone size: .
J gene: TRBJ1-5
CDR3 protein: CASSEWAWGPQHF
CDR3 DNA: TGTGCCAGCAGTGAGTGGGCCTGGGGGCCCCAGCATTTT

V gene: TRBV19
D gene: .
clone size: .
J gene: TRBJ2-5
CDR3 protein: CASSIGPDQETQYF
CDR3 DNA: TGTGCCAGTAGTATAGGGCCAGACCAAGAGACCCAGTACTTC

V gene: TRBV30
D gene: .
clone size: once
J gene: TRBJ1-6
CDR3 protein: CACNRGGTNSPLHF
CDR3 DNA: TGTGCCTGTAACCGAGGGGGAACGAATTCACCCCTCCACTTT

V gene: TRBV14
D gene: .
clone size: .
J gene: TRBJ1-1
CDR3 protein: CASSQVDSAAFF
CDR3 DNA: TGTGCCAGCAGCCAAGTAGATTCCGCAGCTTTCTTT

V gene: TRBV28
D gene: .
clone size: .
J gene: TRBJ1-1
CDR3 protein: CASSSSGGRTEAFF
CDR3 DNA: TGTGCCAGCAGTTCGTCGGGGGGTCGCACTGAAGCTTTCTTT

V gene: TRBV7-9
D gene: TRBD1
clone size: once
J gene: TRBJ1-2
CDR3 protein: CASSPRGSQGASGYTF
CDR3 DNA: TGTGCCAGCAGCCCACGAGGCTCCCAGGGGGCTAGTGGCTACACCTTC

V gene: TRBV2
D gene: .
clone size: .
J gene: TRBJ2-7
CDR3 protein: CASSPGLAYEQYF
CDR3 DNA: TGTGCCAGCAGCCCCGGTCTTGCTTACGAGCAGTACTTC

V gene: TRBV6-1
D gene: TRBD1
clone size: .
J gene: TRBJ1-2
CDR3 protein: CASSKQDRGAHGYTF
CDR3 DNA: TGTGCCAGCAGTAAACAAGACAGGGGAGCCCATGGCTACACCTTC

V gene: TRBV6-5
D gene: TRBD1
clone size: .
J gene: TRBJ1-2
CDR3 protein: CASSLGQGALNGYTF
CDR3 DNA: TGTGCCAGCAGTTTAGGACAGGGGGCTCTAAATGGCTACACCTTC

V gene: TRBV4-2
D gene: .
clone size: .
J gene: TRBJ1-2
CDR3 protein: CASSQDTGGRGYTF
CDR3 DNA: TGTGCCAGCAGCCAAGATACGGGGGGAAGGGGCTACACCTTC

V gene: TRBV28
D gene: TRBD1
clone size: .
J gene: TRBJ2-1
CDR3 protein: CASSPRQGAGNEQFF
CDR3 DNA: TGTGCCAGCAGTCCTCGACAGGGGGCAGGCAATGAGCAGTTCTTC

V gene: TRBV9
D gene: .
clone size: .
J gene: TRBJ1-3
CDR3 protein: CASSVATAGNTIYF
CDR3 DNA: TGTGCCAGCAGCGTAGCAACAGCTGGAAACACCATATATTTT

V gene: TRBV29-1
D gene: .
clone size: .
J gene: TRBJ2-3
CDR3 protein: CSVDRRRGLDTDTQYF
CDR3 DNA: TGCAGCGTTGACCGGAGGAGGGGACTGGACACAGATACGCAGTATTTT

V gene: TRBV14
D gene: TRBD1
clone size: .
J gene: TRBJ1-1
CDR3 protein: CASSPGDRVLFF
CDR3 DNA: TGTGCCAGCAGCCCTGGGGACAGGGTGCTATTCTTT

V gene: TRBV14
D gene: .
clone size: .
J gene: TRBJ2-2
CDR3 protein: CASRLGLDDGELFF
CDR3 DNA: TGTGCCAGCAGGCTAGGCCTCGATGACGGGGAGCTGTTTTTT